These T cell receptor beta chains were read from a single sample in a study of CD8+ T cells in alopecia areata. Clones were read by immunoSEQ multiplex PCR, and TCRdb kept only the in-frame ones, dropping some. This sample has 110,000 to 150,000 clones; about 60% occur once, and the top ten carry nearly 6.5%. Sequenced material: CD4+ T cells sorted from blood, taken at week 0. Every receptor here comes from a human donor with alopecia areata. Both conserved end residues are part of each CDR3. The D gene is left open where the match is weak. Size tells how often a clone was seen (once, few, many) or the class of an expanded clone, and some rows leave it out.

j_call d_call cdr3_length v_call clone_size cdr3_aa cdr3_nt
TRBJ1-5 NA 12 TRBV6-6 NA CASRGTDRPQHF TGTGCCAGCAGAGGGACGGACCGGCCCCAGCATTTT
TRBJ1-2 NA 15 TRBV7-9 few CASSLGSPQGGGYTF TGTGCCAGCAGCTTAGGATCGCCCCAGGGTGGTGGCTACACCTTC
TRBJ1-1 NA 13 TRBV10-3 NA CAISEVGNTEAFF TGTGCCATCAGTGAGGTGGGGAACACTGAAGCTTTCTTT
TRBJ1-1 NA 13 TRBV10-3 NA CAISGKGGSEAFF TGTGCCATCAGTGGAAAGGGTGGCTCTGAAGCTTTCTTT
TRBJ2-2 NA 14 TRBV4-2 NA CASSQERGTGELFF TGTGCCAGCAGCCAAGAACGAGGCACCGGGGAGCTGTTTTTT
TRBJ2-1 NA 12 TRBV5-6 NA CASSATQNEQFF TGTGCCAGCAGCGCGACGCAGAATGAGCAGTTCTTC
TRBJ1-1 TRBD1 14 TRBV7-2 NA CASSSTGGNTEAFF TGTGCCAGCAGCTCGACAGGGGGTAACACTGAAGCTTTCTTT
TRBJ2-7 TRBD1 15 TRBV6-6 NA CASSGGTGGSYEQYF TGTGCCAGCAGTGGCGGGACAGGGGGCAGCTACGAGCAGTACTTC
TRBJ1-1 TRBD1 15 TRBV29-1 once CSVEDSSGGSGIAFF TGCAGCGTTGAAGATAGTTCAGGGGGCTCCGGGATAGCTTTCTTT
TRBJ1-6 TRBD1 15 TRBV7-9 NA CASSHRTGENSPLHF TGTGCCAGCAGCCACCGGACAGGGGAAAATTCACCCCTCCACTTT
TRBJ1-2 NA 15 TRBV7-2 NA CASSPRDGFNYGYTF TGTGCCAGCAGCCCCCGGGACGGATTTAACTATGGCTACACCTTC
TRBJ2-3 TRBD1 12 TRBV7-2 NA CASRPGGDAQYF TGTGCCAGCAGGCCAGGGGGTGATGCGCAGTATTTT
TRBJ2-5 TRBD2 16 TRBV25-1 NA CASSTLLAGALETQYF TGTGCCAGCAGTACTCTCCTAGCGGGGGCACTGGAGACCCAGTACTTC
TRBJ2-3 NA 14 TRBV18 few CASSTTGFTDTQYF TGTGCCAGCTCAACTACAGGGTTCACAGATACGCAGTATTTT
TRBJ1-6 NA 12 TRBV5-1 once CASSDSGSPLHF TGCGCCAGCAGCGATTCCGGGTCACCCCTCCACTTT
TRBJ2-7 TRBD2 16 TRBV27 NA CASSARLAGGPYEQYF TGTGCCAGCAGTGCACGACTAGCGGGGGGCCCCTACGAGCAGTACTTC
TRBJ2-1 NA 16 TRBV4-3 NA CASSQEQGHSYNEQFF TGCGCCAGCAGCCAAGAGCAAGGACACTCCTACAATGAGCAGTTCTTC
TRBJ1-1 NA 13 TRBV30 NA CAWSLDRDTEAFF TGTGCCTGGAGTTTGGACAGAGACACTGAAGCTTTCTTT
TRBJ2-7 NA 14 TRBV5-1 NA CASRPPGQEYEQYF TGCGCCAGCAGGCCTCCGGGACAAGAGTACGAGCAGTACTTC
TRBJ2-3 NA 14 TRBV29-1 NA CSVVWGSVADTQYF TGCAGCGTTGTATGGGGTAGCGTGGCAGATACGCAGTATTTT
TRBJ1-1 NA 13 TRBV29-1 once CSVVRGLNTEAFF TGCAGCGTTGTTAGGGGCTTGAACACTGAAGCTTTCTTT
TRBJ2-3 TRBD2 17 TRBV9 NA CASSAGLAGSVENTQYF TGTGCCAGCAGTGCGGGACTAGCGGGGAGCGTTGAAAATACGCAGTATTTT
TRBJ2-5 NA 15 TRBV25-1 once CASSDSGGRGQTQYF TGTGCCAGCAGTGACTCCGGGGGGCGTGGCCAGACCCAGTACTTC
TRBJ2-6 TRBD1 17 TRBV9 NA CASSPGQGAYGANVLTF TGTGCCAGCAGCCCCGGACAGGGGGCATACGGGGCCAACGTCCTGACTTTC
TRBJ2-7 NA 14 TRBV27 few CASSLKGTTYEQYF TGTGCCAGCAGTTTAAAGGGGACCACCTACGAGCAGTACTTC
TRBJ1-4 NA 12 TRBV29-1 NA CSTLVGREKLFF TGCAGCACCCTCGTGGGTCGCGAAAAACTGTTTTTT